This TCR beta chain is from a study of early T cells in non-severe SARS-CoV-2 infection listed by TCRdb under 2021. Regarding the complete study: Because TCR sequencing relied on bulk RNA taken from unsorted whole blood, pairing of alpha and beta chains was not possible.

Preparation of the library involved 5' RACE. Sequencing relied on a NextSeq 500. Unique molecular identifiers were attached to individual cDNA molecules in the TCR library protocol so that sequencing error and PCR bias could be corrected. Sequencing covered both TCR alpha and beta chains, and within each sample the abundances of alpha and beta sequences were tightly co-correlated. Per the original workflow: V gene, J gene and CDR3 annotation of TCR sequences was performed with Decombinator V4. TCRs were defined as expanded if a significant change between any two time points was detected under a Poisson model with p below 0.0001. TCR abundances were normalised to the total number of TCRs sequenced in each sample and reported as counts per million. TRAV1-2 paired with TRAJ12, TRAJ20 or TRAJ33 defined MAIT TCRs, while TRAV10 paired with TRAJ18 defined iNKT TCRs. A search of VDJdb, accessed on 1 November 2021, was run for TCRs annotated to CMV, EBV and SARS-CoV-2, with TCRs annotated for multiple antigens excluded. TCRdb trimmed the raw reads at Q25, called clones with MiXCR and kept productive beta chains. All rows with the same CDR3 protein become a single entry with the most common DNA and genes. V and J calls and clone size were set by TCRdb, not the authors. For this sample the table gives 25,000 to 35,000 distinct CDR3 sequences, of which around 7% were detected only once. The top ten hold 2.5% to 3% of the sample.

Looking up the germline V gene (reference sequence) yields CDR1 SEHNR and CDR2 FQNEAQ. The CDR3 runs 11 residues from the cysteine to the phenylalanine. CDR3 DNA only is kept here, 33 bases in frame from base 1. Trimming removed 8 bases from V and 1 base from J, leaving 5 bases between the germline ends. This was a case-control study nested in a cohort of healthcare workers in London, UK, who had nasopharyngeal swab PCR tests and blood samples taken every week. Healthcare workers were recruited during the week of the UK lockdown, between 23 and 31 March 2020, and followed weekly for up to roughly 16 weeks. This clonotype was counted many times. No cognate antigen has been identified for it. No much larger clonotype is one base removed from it; base qualities were not supplied. General conclusions and limits of the study: Matching against VDJdb was skewed toward anti-spike CD8 responses, likely underestimated virus-specific expansions, and missed private and CD4 specificities.

The sequence is built from TRBV7-9 and TRBJ1-1; TRBD1 might be the D gene, on 5 matching bases. This TCR was recovered from an adult who was a healthcare worker with PCR-confirmed SARS-CoV-2 infection or an uninfected control (not recorded which). Material for sequencing was whole blood. The sequenced DNA is TGTGCCAGCCAGGGGAACACTGAAGCTTTCTTT. Translated, it gives CASQGNTEAFF.